The 25 T cell receptor beta chains presented below share a single source sample, sequenced in a study of OX40 agonist ivuxolimab in advanced cancers. The assay was immunoSEQ multiplex PCR, and TCRdb's table has in-frame clones only and misses some. The data show 60,000 to 85,000 clones, over 80% seen once. The sequencing used CD4+ or CD8+ T cells sorted from blood, collected in a trial of the OX40 agonist ivuxolimab. All receptors derive from an adult with an advanced solid tumor such as melanoma, head and neck, liver or kidney cancer.

The chain combines TRBV27 with TRBJ1-2, with D tentatively TRBD1 (6 bases). The CDR3 contains 14 residues. Germline CDR1 is MNHEY and CDR2 is SMNVEV (reference sequence). V lost 2 bases and J lost 7, with 14 bases in between. The CDR3 DNA is TGTGCCAGCAGTTTAGCAGGGACAATGTCTGGCTACACCTTC. Protein product: CASSLAGTMSGYTF.

The V and J genes are TRBV6-6 and TRBJ1-2; no definite D call. Germline CDR1 is MNHNY and CDR2 is SVGAGI (reference sequence). Between the trimmed V and J ends, which lost 6 bases and 5 bases, there was a span of 16 bases. The CDR3 consists of 14 residues. In DNA, the CDR3 is TGTGCCAGCAGCCGGGATCTTGGAAATTATGGCTACACCTTC. Amino acid sequence: CASSRDLGNYGYTF.

The chain has TRBV4-1 and TRBJ2-1; TRBD1 matches 7 bases. The trim removed 0 bases at V and 5 bases at J, leaving 7 bases unmatched. Germline lookup yields CDR1 MGHRA and CDR2 YSYEKL. This CDR3 comprises 16 residues. The CDR3: CASSQERDRVNNEQFF. The CDR3 DNA follows: TGCGCCAGCAGCCAAGAAAGGGACAGAGTAAACAATGAGCAGTTCTTC.

The chain links TRBV7-3 to TRBJ2-1; 8 bases are a match to TRBD2. The CDR3 spans 16 residues. Looked up from germline, CDR1 is SGHTA and CDR2 is FQGTGA. Unmatched junction bases numbered 12, after V lost 5 bases and J lost 6 bases. CDR3 DNA sequence: TGTGCCAGCAGCCCAACCGGGACTAGATCGGGCAATGAGCAGTTCTTC. As protein: CASSPTGTRSGNEQFF. Together with reference TRBV7-3 and TRBJ2-1, the CDR3 gives the full variable domain: GAGVSQTPSNKVTEKGKYVELRCDPISGHTALYWYRQSLGQGPEFLIYFQGTGAADDSGLPNDRFFAVRPEGSVSTLKIQRTERGDSAVYLCASSPTGTRSGNEQFFGPGTRLTVL.

In its sample, this clone was seen a few times. This chain uses TRBV18 with TRBJ1-2; possibly TRBD1 for D (6 bases). The CDR3 is 16 residues long. Germline values: CDR1 KGHSH, CDR2 LQKENI. Trimming cost V 1 base and J 1 base, with 13 bases left between them. CDR3 protein: CASSPQQGGNNYGYTF. CDR3 nucleotides: TGTGCCAGCTCACCACAACAGGGAGGGAATAACTATGGCTACACCTTC.

This chain uses TRBV5-6 with TRBJ2-1; D may be TRBD2 (6 bases). The germline CDR1 and CDR2 sequences are SGHDT and YYEEEE. V lost 2 bases, J lost 4 bases, and 13 bases lay in between. This CDR3 has 15 residues. The CDR3 coding sequence is TGTGCCAGCAGCTTATTCGGCGGGACTTACAATGAGCAGTTCTTC. This translates into CASSLFGGTYNEQFF.

This sequence joins TRBV29-1 and TRBJ1-1; the D is unclear. The CDR3 is 13 amino acids. Germline-derived CDR1 and CDR2 are SQVTM and ANQGSEA. As DNA, the CDR3 is TGCACCGAACGCACAGATCAGAACACTGAAGCTTTCTTT. Protein sequence: CTERTDQNTEAFF.

The rearrangement uses TRBV7-2 and TRBJ1-5, with 7 nucleotides matching TRBD1. Germline trimming cut 4 bases from V and 0 bases from J; bases unmatched to any gene: 3. The CDR3 is 15 amino acids. The V gene's germline CDR1 is SGHTA and CDR2 FQGNSA. Here the CDR3 reads CASSSGQLSNQPQHF. As DNA, the CDR3 is TGTGCCAGCAGCTCGGGACAGCTTAGCAATCAGCCCCAGCATTTT.

The gene calls are TRBV18 and TRBJ1-3, with 7 bases fitting TRBD1. This CDR3 spans 14 amino acids. Germline trimming cut 6 bases from V and 4 bases from J; bases unmatched to any gene: 6. Germline loops: CDR1 KGHSH, CDR2 LQKENI. CDR3 nucleotides: TGTGCCAGCTCTTCCACAGGGGACGGAAACACCATATATTTT. The encoded protein is CASSSTGDGNTIYF.

The rearrangement links TRBV29-1 to TRBJ1-1, with D possibly being TRBD1 (5 bases). Germline V gives CDR1 SQVTM, CDR2 ANQGSEA. The CDR3 has 14 residues. V dropped 0 bases and J dropped 5 bases, with 13 bases sitting between them. The CDR3 reads CSVEEKGLRTEAFF. Here the CDR3 DNA reads TGCAGCGTTGAAGAGAAGGGGTTGAGGACTGAAGCTTTCTTT. Supplemented by reference TRBV29-1 and TRBJ1-1, the full variable domain reads SAVISQKPSRDICQRGTSLTIQCQVDSQVTMMFWYRQQPGQSLTLIATANQGSEATYESGFVIDKFPISRPNLTFSTLTVSNMSPEDSSIYLCSVEEKGLRTEAFFGQGTRLTVV.

The chain links TRBV25-1 to TRBJ2-5; D remains unclear. Germline V gene sequence: CDR1 MGHDK, CDR2 SYGVNS. V lost 1 base, J lost 7 bases, and 13 bases lay in between. The CDR3 length is 14 residues. The CDR3 region has the DNA TGTGCCAGCAGTGAATTTGGCAGGAAGGGGACCCAGTACTTC. Translating gives CASSEFGRKGTQYF.

The CDR3 reads CASSGARRGYGYTF. Here the CDR3 DNA reads TGTGCCAGCAGTGGTGCCCGGAGGGGCTATGGCTACACCTTC. The J gene is TRBJ1-2, the V gene TRBV6-5, with D perhaps matching TRBD1 (5 bases). Germline assignment: CDR1 MNHEY and CDR2 SVGAGI. The CDR3 contains 14 residues. The germline V and J ends were trimmed by 5 bases and 4 bases, with 14 bases remaining between them.

V and J are TRBV5-8 and TRBJ2-7; perhaps TRBD1 as D (7 bases). Germline-derived CDR1 and CDR2 are SGHTS and YDEGEE. This CDR3 region has 14 residues. V was trimmed by 3 bases and J by 2 bases, leaving 12 bases between them. The CDR3 loop reads CASSSGDSPYEQYF. The CDR3 coding sequence is TGTGCCAGCAGCTCGGGGGACAGTCCCTACGAGCAGTACTTC.

The CDR3 here is CASSLFAGASPGQPQHF. The DNA for the CDR3 is TGTGCCAGCAGCTTGTTTGCAGGAGCTTCACCTGGGCAGCCCCAGCATTTT. The J gene is TRBJ1-5, the V gene TRBV5-6; D is undetermined. Germline V lookup: CDR1 SGHDT, CDR2 YYEEEE. This CDR3 spans 17 amino acids. With 1 base removed from V and 7 bases from J, the gap between germline ends came to 21 bases.

The CDR3 region is CASSLQGGGNTEAFF. For the CDR3, the DNA is TGTGCCAGCAGCTTGCAGGGGGGCGGGAACACTGAAGCTTTCTTT. V and J are TRBV5-4 and TRBJ1-1; 7 bases map to TRBD1. V shed 1 base, J shed 1 base, and the junction held 4 bases outside the gene matches. The germline V gene has CDR1 SGHNT and CDR2 YYREEE (reference sequence). The CDR3 runs to 15 residues.

This clone has only one observation. This chain links TRBV9 with TRBJ2-3; TRBD2 aligns across 7 bases. CDR3 length: 15 residues. The V segment lost 0 bases and the J segment 2 bases; nucleotides outside the gene matches: 3. Per the germline V gene, CDR1 is SGDLS and CDR2 is YYNGEE. CDR3 protein: CASSVGAGYTDTQYF. The CDR3 DNA follows: TGTGCCAGCAGCGTAGGAGCGGGGTACACAGATACGCAGTATTTT.

This rearrangement joins TRBV15 to TRBJ2-5; TRBD1 matches at 9 bases. Germline CDR1 reads LNHNV; CDR2 reads YYDKDF (reference sequence). The J segment lost 5 bases and the V segment lost 8 bases, leaving 12 bases of the junction unmatched. This CDR3 has 15 residues. The CDR3, as DNA: TGTGCCACCGGGACAGGGAGGAGGAGAGTGGAGACCCAGTACTTC. The encoded protein is CATGTGRRRVETQYF.

V gene TRBV30 combines with J gene TRBJ1-2; D remains ambiguous. CDR3 size: 14 residues. The germline CDR1 and CDR2 sequences are GTSNPN and SVGIG (reference sequence). The V end lost 3 bases, the J end lost 2 bases, and 13 bases lay between the germline ends. The chain's CDR3 is CAWSYSSYNYGYTF. DNA of the CDR3: TGTGCCTGGAGCTACAGTTCGTACAACTATGGCTACACCTTC.

The V and J genes are TRBV15 and TRBJ2-7; possible D gene TRBD1, 5 bases. Germline loops: CDR1 LNHNV, CDR2 YYDKDF (reference sequence). This CDR3 is 14 amino acids long. With 0 bases removed from V and 3 bases from J, the gap between germline ends came to 9 bases. CDR3 DNA sequence: TGTGCCACCAGCAGAGAGAAGGGGCACTACGAGCAGTACTTC. The encoded protein is CATSREKGHYEQYF.

This clone was seen a single time. The chain couples TRBV6-5 to TRBJ1-1, with D maybe TRBD1 (6 bases). CDR3 length: 15 residues. CDR1 is MNHEY and CDR2 is SVGAGI in the germline V gene. Trimming pared 3 bases from V and 5 bases from J, leaving 16 bases between. CDR3: CASSYRPDRLTEAFF. DNA for the CDR3: TGTGCCAGCAGTTATCGCCCCGACAGGCTAACTGAAGCTTTCTTT.

The V and J genes are TRBV6-1 and TRBJ1-5; D remains unclear. CDR1 MNHNS and CDR2 SASEGT come from the germline V gene. Trimming pared 8 bases from V and 1 base from J, leaving 15 bases between. This CDR3 has 15 amino acids. This chain's CDR3 is CASLGSFGSNQPQHF. The CDR3 nucleotides are TGTGCCAGCCTGGGATCGTTTGGGAGCAATCAGCCCCAGCATTTT.

A few counts support this clone. V and J are TRBV2 and TRBJ1-2; D is uncertain. V was trimmed by 7 bases and J by 11 bases, leaving 14 bases between them. Germline CDR1 is SNHLY and CDR2 is FYNNEI. CDR3 length: 11 amino acids. The CDR3 loop is CASTELGRYTF. CDR3 nucleotide sequence: TGTGCCAGCACCGAATTGGGGAGGTACACCTTC.

The chain employs TRBV2 and TRBJ1-4; 8 bases line up with TRBD1. This CDR3 is 11 amino acids long. Trimming removed 7 bases from V and 10 bases from J; junction bases left unmatched: 2. Germline-derived CDR1 and CDR2 are SNHLY and FYNNEI. CDR3 in DNA: TGTGCCAGCAACGACAGGGGAAAACTGTTTTTT. This gives the protein CASNDRGKLFF. Together with reference TRBV2 and TRBJ1-4, the CDR3 gives the full variable domain: EPEVTQTPSHQVTQMGQEVILRCVPISNHLYFYWYRQILGQKVEFLVSFYNNEISEKSEIFDDQFSVERPDGSNFTLKIRSTKLEDSAMYFCASNDRGKLFFGSGTQLSVL.

This chain connects TRBV5-1 to TRBJ2-7, with 14 bases identical to TRBD2. V shed 6 bases, J shed 1 base, and the junction held 6 bases outside the gene matches. Germline loops: CDR1 SGHRS, CDR2 YFSETQ. The CDR3 sequence is 16 residues long. CDR3 in amino acids: CASTTGLAGGSYEQYF. CDR3 in DNA: TGCGCCAGCACCACAGGACTAGCGGGGGGATCCTACGAGCAGTACTTC.

This clone was detected only a few times. The rearrangement links TRBV6-1 to TRBJ1-2; D perhaps matches TRBD1 (6 bases). V lost 8 bases and J lost 0, with 16 bases in between. CDR1 and CDR2 from the germline V gene are MNHNS and SASEGT. The CDR3 covers 15 residues. The CDR3 nucleotides are TGTGCCAGCCGAGAGGGGGTACGGGCTAACTATGGCTACACCTTC. It yields the protein CASREGVRANYGYTF.